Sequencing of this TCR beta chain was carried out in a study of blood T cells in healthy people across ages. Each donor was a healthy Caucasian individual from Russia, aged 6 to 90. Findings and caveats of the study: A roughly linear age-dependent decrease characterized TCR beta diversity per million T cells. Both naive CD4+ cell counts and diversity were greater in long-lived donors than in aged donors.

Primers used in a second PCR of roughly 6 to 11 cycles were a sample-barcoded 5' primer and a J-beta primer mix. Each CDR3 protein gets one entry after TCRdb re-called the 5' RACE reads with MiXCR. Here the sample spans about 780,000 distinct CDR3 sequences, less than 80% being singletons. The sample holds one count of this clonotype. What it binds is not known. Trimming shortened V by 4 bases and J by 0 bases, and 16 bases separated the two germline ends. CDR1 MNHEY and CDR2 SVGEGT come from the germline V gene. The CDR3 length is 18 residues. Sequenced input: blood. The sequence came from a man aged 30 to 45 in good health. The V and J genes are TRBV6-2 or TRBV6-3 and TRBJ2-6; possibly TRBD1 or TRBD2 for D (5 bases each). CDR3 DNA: TGTGCCAGCAGTTCCGTGGGACGGTCAAGCTCTGGGGCCAACGTCCTGACTTTC. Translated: CASSSVGRSSSGANVLTF.